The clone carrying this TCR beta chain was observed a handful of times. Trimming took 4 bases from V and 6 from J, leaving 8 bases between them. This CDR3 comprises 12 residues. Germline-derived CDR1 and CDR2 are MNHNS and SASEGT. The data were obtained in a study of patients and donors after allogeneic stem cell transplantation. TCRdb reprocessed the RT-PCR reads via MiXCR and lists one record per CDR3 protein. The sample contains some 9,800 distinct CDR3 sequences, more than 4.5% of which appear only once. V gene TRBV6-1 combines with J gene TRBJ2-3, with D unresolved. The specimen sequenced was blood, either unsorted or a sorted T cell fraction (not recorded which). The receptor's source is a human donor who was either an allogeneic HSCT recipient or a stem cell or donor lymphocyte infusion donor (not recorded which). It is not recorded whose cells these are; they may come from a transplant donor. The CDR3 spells CASSGPTDTQYF. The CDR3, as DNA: TGTGCCAGCAGTGGGCCCACCGATACGCAGTATTTT.